Below are 11 T cell receptor beta chains sequenced from a single sample in a study of blood T cell repertoires in COVID-19. Libraries were prepared by immunoSEQ multiplex PCR; TCRdb keeps only in-frame clonotypes and omits some of them. This sample has approximately 100,000 clones, with about 90% found just once. The specimen sequenced was peripheral blood. The source is a human donor in a cohort sampled during active COVID-19.

This clone was recorded once. This CDR3 reads CASSLGGGQLVNTDTQYF. In DNA form, the CDR3 reads TGTGCCAGCAGTTTAGGGGGCGGACAATTAGTTAACACAGATACGCAGTATTTT. The chain combines TRBV27 with TRBJ2-3; D perhaps matches TRBD1 (6 bases). CDR3 length: 18 residues. Trimming shortened V by 2 bases and J by 2 bases, and 20 bases separated the two germline ends. Germline values: CDR1 MNHEY, CDR2 SMNVEV (reference sequence).

This clone was seen just once. The chain joins TRBV6-5 to TRBJ2-7; 8 bases are shared with TRBD2. Germline V gene data show CDR1 as MNHEY and CDR2 as SVGAGI. This CDR3 has 13 residues. The trim removed 6 bases at V and 7 bases at J, leaving 8 bases unmatched. CDR3 sequence (DNA): TGTGCCAGCAGCCGGGGACTAGGCGCTGAGCAGTACTTC. As protein: CASSRGLGAEQYF.

The J gene is TRBJ2-5, the V gene TRBV6-1, with TRBD2 identical over 10 bases. V shed 3 bases, J shed 7 bases, and the junction held 14 bases outside the gene matches. The germline V gene has CDR1 MNHNS and CDR2 SASEGT. The CDR3 is 17 amino acids. CDR3 coding DNA: TGTGCCAGCAGTGACCCCTTCGTTAAAAAGCGGGGGGGGACCCAGTACTTC. As protein: CASSDPFVKKRGGTQYF.

The J gene is TRBJ2-3, the V gene TRBV20-1, with D uncertain. The CDR3 has 11 amino acids. Trimming stripped 6 bases from V and 5 bases from J, with 9 bases between. Germline V gene lookup returns CDR1 DFQATT and CDR2 SNEGSKA (reference sequence). Written as DNA, the CDR3 is TGCAGTGCCCGAACGGGAGATACGCAGTATTTT. Translation: CSARTGDTQYF.

The rearrangement links TRBV4-1 to TRBJ1-4, with D hard to call. V was trimmed by 1 base and J by 10 bases, leaving 22 bases between them. Germline V gene lookup returns CDR1 MGHRA and CDR2 YSYEKL. The CDR3 covers 17 residues. The CDR3 loop reads CASSQASQTAGSGKLFF. In DNA, the CDR3 is TGCGCCAGCAGCCAAGCGTCACAGACGGCGGGGAGCGGAAAACTGTTTTTT.

This chain uses TRBV2 with TRBJ1-5; the D is unclear. The CDR3 runs 13 residues. Trimming removed 7 bases at V and 11 bases at J, with 18 bases between. CDR1 and CDR2 (germline): SNHLY, FYNNEI. The CDR3 is CASNYKTQEAQHF. DNA for the CDR3: TGTGCCAGCAACTATAAAACCCAGGAGGCCCAGCATTTT.

The V call is TRBV5-1, the J call TRBJ1-6; no reliable D call. Trimming removed 0 bases from V and 6 bases from J, with 16 bases in between. The CDR3 has 17 amino acids. Per germline, CDR1 SGHRS and CDR2 YFSETQ. DNA of the CDR3: TGCGCCAGCAGCTTGGCCGTGTCTCGGGGAAGTAATTCACCCCTCCACTTT. It specifies CASSLAVSRGSNSPLHF. Looking up the rest from reference TRBV5-1 and TRBJ1-6 gives the full variable domain: KAGVTQTPRYLIKTRGQQVTLSCSPISGHRSVSWYQQTPGQGLQFLFEYFSETQRNKGNFPGRFSGRQFSNSRSEMNVSTLELGDSALYLCASSLAVSRGSNSPLHFGNGTRLTVT.

The rearrangement uses TRBV18 and TRBJ2-1; 11 bases fit TRBD2. From germline, CDR1 is KGHSH and CDR2 LQKENI. The J segment lost 8 bases and the V segment lost 6 bases, leaving 9 bases of the junction unmatched. This CDR3 region has 15 residues. CDR3 coding DNA: TGTGCCAGCTCCCGCCTGACTAGCGGGGTGGATGAGCAGTTCTTC. Its protein is CASSRLTSGVDEQFF.

The chain carries TRBV19 and TRBJ1-3, with no clear D. V was cut by 5 bases and J by 2 bases, with 7 bases left in between. The V gene's germline CDR1 is LNHDA and CDR2 SQIVND (reference sequence). The length of the CDR3 is 13 residues. CDR3 nucleotide sequence: TGTGCCAGTAGTTCCTTCCCTGGAAACACCATATATTTT. It encodes CASSSFPGNTIYF. Together with reference TRBV19 and TRBJ1-3, the CDR3 gives the full variable domain: DGGITQSPKYLFRKEGQNVTLSCEQNLNHDAMYWYRQDPGQGLRLIYYSQIVNDFQKGDIAEGYSVSREKKESFPLTVTSAQKNPTAFYLCASSSFPGNTIYFGEGSWLTVV.

This chain joins TRBV7-2 and TRBJ2-1; 12 bases line up with TRBD2. After removal of 4 bases from V and 4 bases from J, the junction contained 5 bases not matched to a gene. CDR3 size: 16 residues. CDR1 is SGHTA and CDR2 is FQGNSA in the germline V gene. The CDR3 sequence is CASSYRTSGKYNEQFF. CDR3 DNA sequence: TGTGCCAGCAGCTACCGGACTAGCGGGAAATACAATGAGCAGTTCTTC. Complete variable domain (other parts from reference TRBV7-2 and TRBJ2-1): GAGVSQSPSNKVTEKGKDVELRCDPISGHTALYWYRQSLGQGLEFLIYFQGNSAPDKSGLPSDRFSAERTGGSVSTLTIQRTQQEDSAVYLCASSYRTSGKYNEQFFGPGTRLTVL.

The chain joins TRBV4-3 to TRBJ1-2, with 8 bases identical to TRBD1. CDR1 is LGHNA, CDR2 YSLEER, per germline. This CDR3 region has 16 residues. The V segment lost 1 base and the J segment 4 bases; nucleotides outside the gene matches: 8. The CDR3 loop reads CASSQGTGTITYGYTF. CDR3 sequence (DNA): TGCGCCAGCAGCCAAGGGACAGGGACCATTACCTATGGCTACACCTTC.